The 17 T cell receptor beta chains in this list originate from one sample, sequenced in a study of shared clonotypes between healthy human individuals. Here immunoSEQ multiplex PCR was the method, and the copy in TCRdb shows in-frame clones only, minus some. The top ten clones hold approximately 0.95% of a sample with about a million clones, 70% to 85% of them seen once. The sample consisted of memory CD4+ T cells from PBMCs. The subset is: CD45RA-negative fraction. These receptors were obtained from a man between 18 and 35 years old in good health. Some clones in this sample may be carry-over from other donors' samples.

This chain's CDR3 is CASSPRNGVYEQYF. CDR3 bases: TGTGCCAGCTCCCCCAGAAATGGGGTATACGAGCAGTACTTC. V gene TRBV2 combines with J gene TRBJ2-7; no definite D call. Germline loops: CDR1 SNHLY, CDR2 FYNNEI. V shed 8 bases and J shed 4 bases, with 18 bases lying between them. This CDR3 is built from 14 residues.

The J gene is TRBJ1-3, the V gene TRBV6-1; 7 bases are a match to TRBD1. The V gene's germline CDR1 is MNHNS and CDR2 SASEGT. The length of the CDR3 is 15 residues. Trimming took 6 bases from V and 6 from J; bases not matched to a gene: 11. The CDR3 DNA sequence: TGTGCCAGCAGCCTACTGGACAGGACCGAAAACACCATATATTTT. Amino acids: CASSLLDRTENTIYF.

CDR3: CASSSPSDRLRTQYF. The CDR3 DNA sequence: TGTGCCAGCAGCTCCCCTTCCGACAGGTTAAGGACCCAGTACTTC. This chain connects TRBV5-4 to TRBJ2-5; TRBD1 is a possible D gene (6 bases). This CDR3 comprises 15 residues. Germline V gene lookup returns CDR1 SGHNT and CDR2 YYREEE (reference sequence). The V gene lost 3 bases and the J gene lost 7 bases, with 19 bases spanning the gap.

J is TRBJ1-2 and V is TRBV5-4; 7 bases map to TRBD1. CDR1 and CDR2 from the germline V gene are SGHNT and YYREEE (reference sequence). Germline trimming cut 4 bases from V and 4 bases from J; bases unmatched to any gene: 10. This CDR3 comprises 15 residues. In DNA, the CDR3 is TGTGCCAGCAGCGATACGACAGGGTTAAGCTATGGCTACACCTTC. Translation gives CASSDTTGLSYGYTF.

V and J are TRBV5-1 and TRBJ1-2, with D tentatively TRBD1 (5 bases). The germline V gene has CDR1 SGHRS and CDR2 YFSETQ. This CDR3 spans 14 amino acids. The germline V and J ends were trimmed by 2 bases and 6 bases, with 14 bases remaining between them. The CDR3 here is CASSFTGWGDGYTF. CDR3 bases: TGCGCCAGCAGCTTTACGGGCTGGGGCGATGGCTACACCTTC.

The chain employs TRBV10-1 and TRBJ2-7; the match to TRBD2 covers 9 bases. From germline, CDR1 is WNHNN and CDR2 SYGVQD (reference sequence). This CDR3 region has 13 residues. The ends lost 4 bases at V and 5 bases at J; junction bases unmatched: 3. CDR3 sequence reads: CASSGSGSDEQYF. As DNA, the CDR3 is TGCGCCAGCAGTGGTAGCGGGAGCGACGAGCAGTACTTC.

V and J are TRBV5-1 and TRBJ2-6; weak D call: TRBD1 (7 bases). Germline assignment: CDR1 SGHRS and CDR2 YFSETQ. The CDR3 loop spans 19 amino acids. The germline V and J ends were trimmed by 3 bases and 0 bases, with 19 bases remaining between them. The DNA of the CDR3 is TGCGCCAGCAGCTCAGGGGGGTGGCAGGGCCGCTCTGGGGCCAACGTCCTGACTTTC. This codes for CASSSGGWQGRSGANVLTF.

The chain has TRBV18 and TRBJ1-4; possible D gene TRBD1, 6 bases. The length of the CDR3 is 15 residues. Trimming stripped 3 bases from V and 2 bases from J, with 10 bases between. The germline CDR1 and CDR2 sequences are KGHSH and LQKENI. CDR3 amino acids: CASSPLGATNEKLFF. The CDR3, as DNA: TGTGCCAGCTCACCGTTGGGGGCGACTAATGAAAAACTGTTTTTT.

V is TRBV28 and J is TRBJ1-2, with D possibly TRBD1 on 6 matching bases. CDR3 size: 14 residues. With 3 bases removed from V and 4 bases from J, the gap between germline ends came to 12 bases. CDR1 MDHEN and CDR2 SYDVKM come from the germline V gene. The CDR3 DNA follows: TGTGCCAGCAGTTTCGGGACAAATCCCTATGGCTACACCTTC. This gives the protein CASSFGTNPYGYTF.

The chain links TRBV28 to TRBJ2-1, with 12 bases lining up with TRBD2. The CDR3 covers 15 residues. Trimming cost V 4 bases and J 5 bases; bases outside gene matches: 3. The germline V gene has CDR1 MDHEN and CDR2 SYDVKM. The CDR3 here is CASSSSGRDHNEQFF. CDR3 DNA: TGTGCCAGCAGTTCTAGCGGGAGGGATCACAATGAGCAGTTCTTC.

V is TRBV6-1 and J is TRBJ1-3; possibly TRBD1 for D (5 bases). V was trimmed by 6 bases and J by 4 bases, leaving 16 bases between them. The CDR3 length is 15 residues. Germline V lookup: CDR1 MNHNS, CDR2 SASEGT. The CDR3 region has the DNA TGTGCCAGCAGAGAGGGGACGTCGGGGGGAAACACCATATATTTT. Translating gives CASREGTSGGNTIYF.

This clone appeared once. This chain connects TRBV5-1 to TRBJ2-1; D may correspond to TRBD1 or TRBD2 (5 bases each). The CDR3 extends over 15 amino acids. Germline V gene data show CDR1 as SGHRS and CDR2 as YFSETQ. Trimming stripped 6 bases from V and 1 base from J, with 14 bases between. This CDR3 is CASKGTSGSYNEQFF. CDR3 nucleotide sequence: TGCGCCAGCAAAGGGACGTCGGGATCCTACAATGAGCAGTTCTTC. Using reference TRBV5-1 and TRBJ2-1 for the parts outside the CDR3, the full variable domain is KAGVTQTPRYLIKTRGQQVTLSCSPISGHRSVSWYQQTPGQGLQFLFEYFSETQRNKGNFPGRFSGRQFSNSRSEMNVSTLELGDSALYLCASKGTSGSYNEQFFGPGTRLTVL.

This clone was seen only once. The chain combines TRBV6-5 with TRBJ2-1; a weak D match, TRBD2 (6 bases). With 10 bases removed from V and 0 bases from J, the gap between germline ends came to 16 bases. The CDR3 runs to 15 residues. Germline-derived CDR1 and CDR2 are MNHEY and SVGAGI. The CDR3 reads CATLRDSSSYNEQFF. The CDR3 region has the DNA TGTGCCACACTACGGGACTCGAGCTCCTACAATGAGCAGTTCTTC.

This clone was picked up many times. J is TRBJ2-5 and V is TRBV9; a possible D gene is TRBD1 (6 bases). V was clipped by 2 bases and J by 4 bases, with 15 bases between them. The CDR3 loop spans 15 amino acids. Germline CDR1 and CDR2: SGDLS and YYNGEE. CDR3 sequence (DNA): TGTGCCAGCAGCGTCGGGACACCCCTGGGAGAGACCCAGTACTTC. Its protein is CASSVGTPLGETQYF.

V usage is TRBV4-2 and J usage is TRBJ2-1; D is perhaps TRBD2 (5 bases). Looked up from germline, CDR1 is LGHNA and CDR2 is YNFKEQ. CDR3 length equals 15 residues. Trimming stripped 0 bases from V and 7 bases from J, with 13 bases between. For the CDR3, the DNA is TGTGCCAGCAGCCAAGATTACCGACGGGGTAATGAGCAGTTCTTC. Translation gives CASSQDYRRGNEQFF.

V usage is TRBV5-1 and J usage is TRBJ1-2, with D possibly being TRBD1 (5 bases). There are 14 residues in the CDR3. V lost 1 base to trimming and J lost 6 bases, with 13 bases between them. Per germline, CDR1 SGHRS and CDR2 YFSETQ. In DNA form, the CDR3 reads TGCGCCAGCAGCTTGTTCCTCGCGGGGGATGGCTACACCTTC. This gives the protein CASSLFLAGDGYTF.

This clone was seen a single time. The chain combines TRBV7-9 with TRBJ2-5, with TRBD1 identical over 9 bases. The V segment lost 5 bases and the J segment 4 bases; nucleotides outside the gene matches: 11. Per the germline V gene, CDR1 is SEHNR and CDR2 is FQNEAQ (reference sequence). This CDR3 is 16 amino acids long. The DNA of the CDR3 is TGTGCCAGCAGCCACCTCCCCGGGACAGGGACAGAGACCCAGTACTTC. Protein: CASSHLPGTGTETQYF.